This passage covers 21 T cell receptor beta chains from one sample sequenced in a study of blood T cell repertoires in COVID-19. Method: immunoSEQ multiplex PCR; TCRdb's copy keeps in-frame clones and lacks some. The sample contains over 100,000 clones, about nine tenths of which appear only once. The specimen was peripheral blood. All receptors come from a woman aged 45-59 years with COVID-19, enrolled during active disease.

The CDR3 DNA reads as TGTGCCAGCAGCCAGACAGGGGATGGCTACGAGCAGTACTTC. Its protein product is CASSQTGDGYEQYF. The rearrangement uses TRBV7-6 and TRBJ2-7; the match to TRBD1 covers 8 bases. This CDR3 is 14 amino acids long. V was pared by 5 bases and J by 3 bases, with 6 bases of the junction left unmatched. Germline V lookup: CDR1 SGHVS, CDR2 FNYEAQ.

This chain links TRBV11-2 with TRBJ2-7, with D perhaps matching TRBD1 (7 bases). Trimming stripped 2 bases from V and 0 bases from J, with 11 bases between. Germline CDR1 SGHAT, CDR2 FQNNGV. The CDR3 has 15 amino acids. The CDR3 DNA reads as TGTGCCAGCAGCTTAAACAGGGGACTCTCCTACGAGCAGTACTTC. It encodes CASSLNRGLSYEQYF.

This clone was picked up a small number of times. V usage is TRBV11-2 and J usage is TRBJ1-1; D remains ambiguous. Between the trimmed V and J ends, which lost 2 bases and 5 bases, there was a span of 12 bases. Germline V gene lookup returns CDR1 SGHAT and CDR2 FQNNGV. The CDR3 has 14 residues. The CDR3 loop is CASSLRNRRTEAFF. CDR3 coding DNA: TGTGCCAGCAGCTTACGGAACAGACGAACTGAAGCTTTCTTT.

The rearrangement uses TRBV7-3 and TRBJ1-5, with D uncertain. The CDR3 covers 14 residues. Trimming removed 1 base at V and 7 bases at J, with 11 bases between. Germline V lookup: CDR1 SGHTA, CDR2 FQGTGA. The CDR3 is CASSLNPGVQPQHF. The CDR3 bases are TGTGCCAGCAGCTTAAATCCAGGCGTACAGCCCCAGCATTTT. Using reference TRBV7-3 and TRBJ1-5 for the parts outside the CDR3, the full variable domain is GAGVSQTPSNKVTEKGKYVELRCDPISGHTALYWYRQSLGQGPEFLIYFQGTGAADDSGLPNDRFFAVRPEGSVSTLKIQRTERGDSAVYLCASSLNPGVQPQHFGDGTRLSIL.

The gene calls are TRBV19 and TRBJ2-5; TRBD1 is a possible D gene (5 bases). Trimming pared 4 bases from V and 5 bases from J, leaving 11 bases between. CDR1 and CDR2 (germline): LNHDA, SQIVND (reference sequence). This CDR3 contains 13 residues. The CDR3, as DNA: TGTGCCAGTAGTACCAGGGTAGGGGAGACCCAGTACTTC. Translated: CASSTRVGETQYF. Full variable domain (outside the CDR3, taken from reference TRBV19 and TRBJ2-5): DGGITQSPKYLFRKEGQNVTLSCEQNLNHDAMYWYRQDPGQGLRLIYYSQIVNDFQKGDIAEGYSVSREKKESFPLTVTSAQKNPTAFYLCASSTRVGETQYFGPGTRLLVL.

Here the CDR3 DNA reads TGTGCCAGTAGTATACTAGGACAGCCTACAGATACGCAGTATTTT. Its protein is CASSILGQPTDTQYF. The chain is built from TRBV19 and TRBJ2-3, with a possible D match to TRBD1 (6 bases). V lost 2 bases, J lost 3 bases, and 12 bases lay in between. The germline gives CDR1 LNHDA, CDR2 SQIVND (reference sequence). This CDR3 has 15 residues.

The CDR3 sequence: CAIGQTDQPQHF. Here the CDR3 DNA reads TGTGCCATAGGACAGACCGATCAGCCCCAGCATTTT. This sequence joins TRBV6-5 and TRBJ1-5, with D tentatively TRBD1 (6 bases). Trimming stripped 10 bases from V and 5 bases from J, with 12 bases between. The CDR3 covers 12 residues. Looked up from germline, CDR1 is MNHEY and CDR2 is SVGAGI.

The V and J genes are TRBV6-5 and TRBJ1-1; D is unresolved. Per the germline V gene, CDR1 is MNHEY and CDR2 is SVGAGI. Trimming stripped 5 bases from V and 0 bases from J, with 7 bases between. CDR3 length: 13 residues. Here the CDR3 reads CASSPSVNTEAFF. The CDR3 DNA sequence: TGTGCCAGCAGTCCCTCGGTGAACACTGAAGCTTTCTTT.

The rearrangement links TRBV6-2 or TRBV6-3 to TRBJ2-1; 12 nucleotides match TRBD2. The CDR3 runs 14 residues. The ends lost 2 bases at V and 9 bases at J; junction bases unmatched: 2. The germline V gene encodes CDR1 MNHEY and CDR2 SVGEGT. The CDR3 nucleotides read TGTGCCAGCAGTTACCTAGCGGGGGGGCGTGAGCAGTTCTTC. Its protein is CASSYLAGGREQFF.

This clone appeared once. The gene calls are TRBV19 and TRBJ2-1; D possibly corresponds to TRBD2 (5 bases). Germline V gene lookup returns CDR1 LNHDA and CDR2 SQIVND (reference sequence). The CDR3 has 13 residues. Trimming shortened V by 4 bases and J by 4 bases, and 8 bases separated the two germline ends. CDR3 nucleotides: TGTGCCAGTAGTAGGACTCTTTACAATGAGCAGTTCTTC. Translating gives CASSRTLYNEQFF.

The rearrangement uses TRBV10-3 and TRBJ2-5; the D gene is possibly TRBD1 (6 bases). V lost 10 bases to trimming and J lost 5 bases, with 17 bases between them. Germline CDR1 ENHRY, CDR2 SYGVKD. The CDR3 covers 13 residues. The CDR3 DNA reads TGTGCCACCCAGGACAGAGAGAAGGAGACCCAGTACTTC. Its translation is CATQDREKETQYF.

The chain uses TRBV5-6 and TRBJ1-6; 10 bases match TRBD1. Germline V CDR1 and CDR2: SGHDT, YYEEEE. Trimming at V came to 0 bases and at J to 1 base, leaving 4 bases not matched to a gene. The CDR3 length is 18 residues. CDR3 in amino acids: CASSLVRTGGSYNSPLHF. In DNA, the CDR3 is TGTGCCAGCAGCTTGGTCCGGACAGGGGGTTCCTATAATTCACCCCTCCACTTT.

The gene calls are TRBV6-1 and TRBJ1-2; 7 bases fit TRBD1. Germline V gene sequence: CDR1 MNHNS, CDR2 SASEGT. V shed 1 base, J shed 5 bases, and the junction held 7 bases outside the gene matches. The CDR3 spans 15 residues. As DNA, the CDR3 is TGTGCCAGCAGTGAAGACCCAGGACAGGTGTATGGCTACACCTTC. Residues: CASSEDPGQVYGYTF.

This clone was seen just once. The genes are TRBV4-2 and TRBJ2-1; weak D call: TRBD1 (5 bases). CDR3 length equals 14 residues. Germline V lookup: CDR1 LGHNA, CDR2 YNFKEQ. Trimming pared 4 bases from V and 9 bases from J, leaving 16 bases between. This chain's CDR3 is CASSRTIGVSEQFF. Written as DNA, the CDR3 is TGTGCCAGCAGCCGGACAATTGGGGTCAGTGAGCAGTTCTTC.

The genes are TRBV29-1 and TRBJ1-1; D remains ambiguous. V was pared by 7 bases and J by 0 bases, with 15 bases between. The CDR3 consists of 14 residues. Germline assignment: CDR1 SQVTM and CDR2 ANQGSEA. The CDR3 loop is CSGRPSGVNTEAFF. In nucleotides, the CDR3 is TGCAGCGGCCGGCCCAGCGGGGTGAACACTGAAGCTTTCTTT. Complete variable domain (other parts from reference TRBV29-1 and TRBJ1-1): SAVISQKPSRDICQRGTSLTIQCQVDSQVTMMFWYRQQPGQSLTLIATANQGSEATYESGFVIDKFPISRPNLTFSTLTVSNMSPEDSSIYLCSGRPSGVNTEAFFGQGTRLTVV.

Concerning this clone itself: The same CDR3 arises from other DNA sequences in this sample as well. This sequence joins TRBV30 and TRBJ1-2; no definite D call. Looked up from germline, CDR1 is GTSNPN and CDR2 is SVGIG (reference sequence). The CDR3 covers 13 residues. Trimming removed 1 base at V and 2 bases at J, with 8 bases between. The CDR3 DNA reads TGTGCCTGGAGTGCAGGATTGAACTATGGCTACACCTTC. It encodes CAWSAGLNYGYTF.

This chain uses TRBV27 with TRBJ1-1, with D tentatively TRBD1 (6 bases). V lost 6 bases and J lost 1, with 12 bases in between. Germline CDR1 is MNHEY and CDR2 is SMNVEV (reference sequence). The CDR3 is made up of 14 amino acids. The CDR3: CASRTDRPNTEAFF. CDR3 DNA: TGTGCCAGCAGAACTGACAGGCCGAACACTGAAGCTTTCTTT.

The chain links TRBV2 to TRBJ2-7; 9 nucleotides align to TRBD1. Per germline, CDR1 SNHLY and CDR2 FYNNEI. With 8 bases clipped from V and 1 base from J, the junction kept 3 bases outside the gene matches. The CDR3 covers 13 residues. CDR3 in DNA: TGTGCCAGCGGGACAGGGATATCCTACGAGCAGTACTTC. It is translated as CASGTGISYEQYF.

The chain links TRBV6-4 to TRBJ2-3, with D maybe TRBD2 (7 bases). From germline, CDR1 is MRHNA and CDR2 SNTAGT. The germline V and J ends were trimmed by 5 bases and 6 bases, with 18 bases remaining between them. This CDR3 is built from 15 residues. CDR3 residues: CASSLGASGADTQYF. The CDR3 bases are TGTGCCAGCAGTCTGGGGGCTAGCGGAGCGGATACGCAGTATTTT.

The table lists this clone with a few counts. The chain joins TRBV5-4 to TRBJ2-3; TRBD2 aligns across 7 bases. Trimming at V came to 4 bases and at J to 3 bases, leaving 11 bases not matched to a gene. Germline V gene sequence: CDR1 SGHNT, CDR2 YYREEE (reference sequence). This CDR3 is 16 amino acids long. CDR3 sequence (DNA): TGTGCCAGCAGCCCAAGTATTGCGGGGGTGACAGATACGCAGTATTTT. It yields the protein CASSPSIAGVTDTQYF.

This sequence joins TRBV6-1 and TRBJ2-3; 9 bases line up with TRBD1. Germline-derived CDR1 and CDR2 are MNHNS and SASEGT. This CDR3 spans 18 amino acids. J was trimmed by 2 bases and V by 0 bases; bases with no gene match: 9. In DNA, the CDR3 is TGTGCCAGCAGTGAAGCATTAGGGACAGGGTGGGACACAGATACGCAGTATTTT. Translation gives CASSEALGTGWDTDTQYF.